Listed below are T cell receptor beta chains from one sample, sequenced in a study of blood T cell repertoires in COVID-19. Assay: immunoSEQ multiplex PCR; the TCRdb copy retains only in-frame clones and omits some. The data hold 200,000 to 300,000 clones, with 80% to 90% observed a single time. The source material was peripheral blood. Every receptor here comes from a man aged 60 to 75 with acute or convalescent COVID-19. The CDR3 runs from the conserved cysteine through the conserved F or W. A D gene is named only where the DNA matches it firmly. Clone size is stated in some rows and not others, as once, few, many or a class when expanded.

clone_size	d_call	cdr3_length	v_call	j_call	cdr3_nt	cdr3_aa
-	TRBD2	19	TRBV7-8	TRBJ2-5	TGTGCCAGCAGCTTATGGTGGCGGGGGGGCCCTGAATTCCAAGAGACCCAGTACTTC	CASSLWWRGGPEFQETQYF
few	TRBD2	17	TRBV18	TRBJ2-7	TGTGCCAGCTCACCACCCATGGCGGGAGGGCCCGCCTACGAGCAGTACTTC	CASSPPMAGGPAYEQYF
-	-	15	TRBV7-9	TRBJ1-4	TGTGCCAGCAGCTTACCGACTCAGTATCATGAAAAACTGTTTTTT	CASSLPTQYHEKLFF
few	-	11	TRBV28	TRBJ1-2	TGTGCCAGCAGCTACAGGGCTGGCTACACCTTC	CASSYRAGYTF
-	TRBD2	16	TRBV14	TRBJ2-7	TGTGCCAGCAGCCAAGACTGGGGACTAGCAAGTGGCGAGCAGTACTTC	CASSQDWGLASGEQYF
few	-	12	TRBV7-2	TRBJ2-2	TGTGCCAGCAGCTTCGAGGTGGGGGAGCTGTTTTTT	CASSFEVGELFF
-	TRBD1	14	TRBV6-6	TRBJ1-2	TGTGCCAGCAGTTACGGGACAGGGAACTATGGCTACACCTTC	CASSYGTGNYGYTF
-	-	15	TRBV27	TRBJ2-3	TGTGCCAGCAGTTTCACTAGGGATCAACCAGATACGCAGTATTTT	CASSFTRDQPDTQYF
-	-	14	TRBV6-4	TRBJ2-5	TGTGCCAGCAGTGAGCACGAGGCGGCGGAGACCCAGTACTTC	CASSEHEAAETQYF
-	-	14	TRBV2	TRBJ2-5	TGTGCCAGCAACGGCAGGGATATCGGTGAGACCCAGTACTTC	CASNGRDIGETQYF
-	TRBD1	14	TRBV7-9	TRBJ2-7	TGTGCCGGGGGCGGGACAGGGTACGGCTACGAGCAGTACTTC	CAGGGTGYGYEQYF
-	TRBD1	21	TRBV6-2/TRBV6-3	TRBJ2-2	TGTGCCAGCAGTTACCCCGGGACAGGGGGCCCCCGATTCCTGAACACCGGGGAGCTGTTTTTT	CASSYPGTGGPRFLNTGELFF
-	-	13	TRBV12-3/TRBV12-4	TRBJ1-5	TGTGCCAGCAGCATAGATTACAATCAGCCCCAGCATTTT	CASSIDYNQPQHF
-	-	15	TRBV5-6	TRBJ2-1	TGTGCCAGCAGCTTACTAGCCTCTTTAAACAATGAGCAGTTCTTC	CASSLLASLNNEQFF
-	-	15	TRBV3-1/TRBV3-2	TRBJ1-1	TGTGCCAGCAGCCAAGGGGTGGGCCCCAACACTGAAGCTTTCTTT	CASSQGVGPNTEAFF
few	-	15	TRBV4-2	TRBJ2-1	TGTGCCAGCAGCCAAGAGTGGCGTCTAGCCGATGAGCAGTTCTTC	CASSQEWRLADEQFF
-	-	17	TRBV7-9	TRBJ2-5	TGTGCCAGCAGCCCACTCCGGGGGACAGCCCAGACGGGGGCCCAGTACTTC	CASSPLRGTAQTGAQYF
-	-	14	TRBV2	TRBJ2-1	TGTGCCAGCACCTTAGAGGAGGGCCGCCATGAGCAGTTCTTC	CASTLEEGRHEQFF
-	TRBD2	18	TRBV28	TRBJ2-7	TGTGCCAGCAGTGAAGCGGGAGCGAGCTACGGAAACCCCTACGAGCAGTACTTC	CASSEAGASYGNPYEQYF
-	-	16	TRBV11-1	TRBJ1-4	TGTGCCAGCAGCCCCCCGGGTTTTCCCAAAAATGAAAAACTGTTTTTT	CASSPPGFPKNEKLFF
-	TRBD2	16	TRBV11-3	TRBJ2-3	TGTGCCAGCAGCTTTTCCAGACTAGCGGGAGCAGATACGCAGTATTTT	CASSFSRLAGADTQYF
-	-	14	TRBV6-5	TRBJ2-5	TGTGCCACACTAGCCCCGGGGGACCAAGAGACCCAGTACTTC	CATLAPGDQETQYF
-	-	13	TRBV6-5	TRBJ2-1	TGTGCCAGCAGTTACTCGAGCGGGAATGAGCAGTTCTTC	CASSYSSGNEQFF
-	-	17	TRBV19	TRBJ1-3	TGTGCCAGTAGCCGGGATTCTCGGTTCGACTCTGGAAACACCATATATTTT	CASSRDSRFDSGNTIYF
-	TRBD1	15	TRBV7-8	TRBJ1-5	TGTGCCAGCAGCTTAAGAGGGGGCGGTAATCAGCCCCAGCATTTT	CASSLRGGGNQPQHF
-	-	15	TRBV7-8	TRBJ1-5	TGTGCCAGCAGCTCACCGACAGGAACCAATCAGCCCCAGCATTTT	CASSSPTGTNQPQHF
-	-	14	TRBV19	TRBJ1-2	TGTGCCAGTACGCCTACAGGGTCGGGGTATGGCTACACCTTC	CASTPTGSGYGYTF
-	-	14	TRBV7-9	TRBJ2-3	TGTGCCAGCCTGACTAGTGGGGTGATGGATACGCAGTATTTT	CASLTSGVMDTQYF
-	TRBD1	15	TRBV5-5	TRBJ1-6	TGTGCCAGCAGCTCGCCGACAGGGGGCGGTTCACCCCTCCACTTT	CASSSPTGGGSPLHF
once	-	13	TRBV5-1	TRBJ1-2	TGCGCCAGCAGCTTGGGACAGAACTATGGCTACACCTTC	CASSLGQNYGYTF
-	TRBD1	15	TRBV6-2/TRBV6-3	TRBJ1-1	TGTGCCAGCAGTTCGAACAGGGGGCCAAACACTGAAGCTTTCTTT	CASSSNRGPNTEAFF
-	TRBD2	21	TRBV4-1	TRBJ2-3	TGCGCCAGCAGCCAAGATCTTGGACTAGCGGGACGTCGATCATATACAGATACGCAGTATTTT	CASSQDLGLAGRRSYTDTQYF
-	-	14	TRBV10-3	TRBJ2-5	TGTGCCATCAGTGAGTCACAATCTAGCCAAGCCCAGTACTTC	CAISESQSSQAQYF
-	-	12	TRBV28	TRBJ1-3	TGTGCCAGCTACACCTCTGGAAACACCATATATTTT	CASYTSGNTIYF
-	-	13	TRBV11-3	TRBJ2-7	TGTGCCAGCAGCTTAGGTAACGGGGGTGAGCAGTACTTC	CASSLGNGGEQYF
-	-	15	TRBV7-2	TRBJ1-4	TGTGCCAGCAGCCGTAGTCCTTCGGGTAATGAAAAACTGTTTTTT	CASSRSPSGNEKLFF
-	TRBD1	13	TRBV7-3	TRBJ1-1	TGTGCCAGCAGGATGGACAGGTTCACTGAAGCTTTCTTT	CASRMDRFTEAFF
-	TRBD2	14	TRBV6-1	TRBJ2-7	TGTGCCAGCACTGGGACTAGCGGAGTTTACGAGCAGTACTTC	CASTGTSGVYEQYF
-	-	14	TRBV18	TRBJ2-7	TGTGCCAGCTCCTCGGGACGGGAGTCCTACGAGCAGTACTTC	CASSSGRESYEQYF
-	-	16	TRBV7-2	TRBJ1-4	TGTGCCAGCAGCTTAGAGGGGTCCTACGGGAATGAAAAACTGTTTTTT	CASSLEGSYGNEKLFF
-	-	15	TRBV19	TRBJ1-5	TGTGCCAGCGCTCGAGGAGGGCAGGGCAATCAGCCCCAGCATTTT	CASARGGQGNQPQHF
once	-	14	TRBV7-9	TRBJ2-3	TGTGCCAGCAGCTCAGCCAGGTGGGCCGATACGCAGTATTTT	CASSSARWADTQYF
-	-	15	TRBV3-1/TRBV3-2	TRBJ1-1	TGTGCCAGCAGCCATTCGACGGTCGGGGACACTGAAGCTTTCTTT	CASSHSTVGDTEAFF
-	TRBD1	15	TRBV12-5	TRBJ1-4	TGTGCTAGTGCCACAGTGGACAGGGAGGGAGAAAAACTGTTTTTT	CASATVDREGEKLFF
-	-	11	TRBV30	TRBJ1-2	TGTGCCTGGTCTGGAGGGTTTGGCTACACCTTC	CAWSGGFGYTF
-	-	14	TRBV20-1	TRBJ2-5	TGCAGTGCTAGTTCCGGGACTCGGTTCAGGACCCAGTACTTC	CSASSGTRFRTQYF
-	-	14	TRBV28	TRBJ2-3	TGTGCCAGCAGCTCGAACGTGGGGGGTGATACGCAGTATTTT	CASSSNVGGDTQYF
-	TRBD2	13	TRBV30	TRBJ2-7	TGTGCCTTTTTAGGGGGACTAGCTTACGAGCAGTACTTC	CAFLGGLAYEQYF